This T cell receptor beta chain was obtained from a study of T cells in Graves' hyperthyroidism and ophthalmopathy. The CDR3 is made up of 13 amino acids. The V and J ends lost 6 bases and 4 bases respectively, with 9 bases between them. Germline CDR1 is SNHLY and CDR2 is FYNNEI. The sample holds many counts of this clonotype. What was amplified from RNA transcripts were TCR beta CDR3 regions. The HTBI set primed first-round TCR CDR3 RT-PCR. TCRdb ran MiXCR on the multiplex PCR reads and lists one entry per CDR3 protein. The data contain about 320,000 distinct CDR3 sequences, around 16% of them singletons.

Specimen: blood. This receptor was obtained from a man aged 25 to 40 with Graves' hyperthyroidism. The chain recombines TRBV2 with TRBJ1-4, with D maybe TRBD1 (5 bases). Written as DNA, the CDR3 is TGTGCCAGCAGAGGACAAGTTAATGAAAAACTGTTTTTT. Amino acid sequence: CASRGQVNEKLFF.